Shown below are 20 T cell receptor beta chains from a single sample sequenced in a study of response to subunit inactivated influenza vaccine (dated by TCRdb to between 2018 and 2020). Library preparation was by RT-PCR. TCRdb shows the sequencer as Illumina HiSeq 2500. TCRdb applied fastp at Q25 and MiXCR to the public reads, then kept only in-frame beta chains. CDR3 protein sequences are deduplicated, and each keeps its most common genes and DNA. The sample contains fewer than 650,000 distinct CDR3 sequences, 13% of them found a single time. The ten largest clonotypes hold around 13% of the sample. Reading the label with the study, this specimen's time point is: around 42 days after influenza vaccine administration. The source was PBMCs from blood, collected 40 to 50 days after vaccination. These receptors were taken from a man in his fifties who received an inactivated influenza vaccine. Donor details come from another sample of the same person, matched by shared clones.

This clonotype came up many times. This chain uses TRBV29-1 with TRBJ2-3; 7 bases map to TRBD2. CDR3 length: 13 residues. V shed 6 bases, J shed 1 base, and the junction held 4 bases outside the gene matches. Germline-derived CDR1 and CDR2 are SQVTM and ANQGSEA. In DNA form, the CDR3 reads TGCAGCGTATTGCTAGCGGGCACAGATACGCAGTATTTT. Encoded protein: CSVLLAGTDTQYF.

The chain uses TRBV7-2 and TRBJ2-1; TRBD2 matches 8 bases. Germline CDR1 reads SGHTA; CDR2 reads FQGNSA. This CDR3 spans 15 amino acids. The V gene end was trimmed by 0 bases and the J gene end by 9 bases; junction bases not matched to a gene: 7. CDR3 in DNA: TGTGCCAGCAGCTTAGCGCCGGGGGGGCGGGTTGAGCAGTTCTTC. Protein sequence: CASSLAPGGRVEQFF.

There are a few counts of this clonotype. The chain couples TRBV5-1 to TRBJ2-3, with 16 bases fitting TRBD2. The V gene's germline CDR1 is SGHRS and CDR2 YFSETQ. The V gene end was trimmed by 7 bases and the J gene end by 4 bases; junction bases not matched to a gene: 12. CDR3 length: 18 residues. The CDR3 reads CASPGLAGGPVIADTQYF. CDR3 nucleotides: TGCGCCAGCCCGGGACTAGCGGGGGGGCCGGTTATCGCAGATACGCAGTATTTT.

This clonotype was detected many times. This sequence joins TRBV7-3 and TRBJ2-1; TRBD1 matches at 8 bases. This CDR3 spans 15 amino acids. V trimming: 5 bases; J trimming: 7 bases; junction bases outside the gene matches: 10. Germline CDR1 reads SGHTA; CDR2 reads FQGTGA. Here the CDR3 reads CASSLRQGARNEQFF. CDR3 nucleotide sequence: TGTGCCAGCAGCCTCCGGCAGGGGGCGAGGAATGAGCAGTTCTTC.

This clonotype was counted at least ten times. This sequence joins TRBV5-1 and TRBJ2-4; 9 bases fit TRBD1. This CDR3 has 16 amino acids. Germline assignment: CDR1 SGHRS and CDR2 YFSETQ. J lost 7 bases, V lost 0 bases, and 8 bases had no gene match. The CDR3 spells CASSLEGQGARNIQYF. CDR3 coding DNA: TGCGCCAGCAGCTTGGAGGGACAGGGAGCCCGGAACATTCAGTACTTC.

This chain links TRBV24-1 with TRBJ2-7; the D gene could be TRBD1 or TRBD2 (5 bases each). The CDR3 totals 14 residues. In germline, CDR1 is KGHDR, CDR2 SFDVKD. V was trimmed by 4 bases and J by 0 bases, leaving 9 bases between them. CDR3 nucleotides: TGTGCCACCAGTGAGGGACCGAGCTCCTACGAGCAGTACTTC. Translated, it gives CATSEGPSSYEQYF.

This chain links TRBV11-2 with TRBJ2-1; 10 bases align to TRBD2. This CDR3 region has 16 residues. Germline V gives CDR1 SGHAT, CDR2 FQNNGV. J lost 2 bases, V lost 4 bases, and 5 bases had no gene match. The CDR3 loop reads CASSSKLAGTYNEQFF. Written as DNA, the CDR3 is TGTGCCAGCAGCTCGAAACTAGCGGGAACCTACAATGAGCAGTTCTTC.

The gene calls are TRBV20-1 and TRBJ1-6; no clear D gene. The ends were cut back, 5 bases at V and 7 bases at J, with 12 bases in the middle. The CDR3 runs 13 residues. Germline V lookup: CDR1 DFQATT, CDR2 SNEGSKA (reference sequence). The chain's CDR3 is CSADDTLNSPLHF. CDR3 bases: TGCAGTGCTGATGACACCCTCAATTCACCCCTCCACTTT.

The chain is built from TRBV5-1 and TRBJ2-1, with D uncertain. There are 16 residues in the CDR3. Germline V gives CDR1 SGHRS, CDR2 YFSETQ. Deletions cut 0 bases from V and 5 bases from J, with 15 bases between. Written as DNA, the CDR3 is TGCGCCAGCAGCTTGGGTGGCTTAAAACGGGACAATGAGCAGTTCTTC. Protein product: CASSLGGLKRDNEQFF.

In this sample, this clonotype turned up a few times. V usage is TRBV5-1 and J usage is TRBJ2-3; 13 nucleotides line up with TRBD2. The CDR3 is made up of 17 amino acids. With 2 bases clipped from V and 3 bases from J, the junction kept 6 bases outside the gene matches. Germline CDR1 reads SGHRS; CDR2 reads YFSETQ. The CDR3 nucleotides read TGCGCCAGCAGCTTACCGGGACTAGCGGGGAGTACAGATACGCAGTATTTT. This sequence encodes CASSLPGLAGSTDTQYF.

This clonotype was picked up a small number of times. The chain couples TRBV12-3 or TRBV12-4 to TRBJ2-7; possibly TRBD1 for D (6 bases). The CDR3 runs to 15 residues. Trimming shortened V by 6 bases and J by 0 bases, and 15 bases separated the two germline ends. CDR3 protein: CASRPRTDPSYEQYF. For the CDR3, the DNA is TGTGCCAGCAGACCCCGGACAGACCCCTCCTACGAGCAGTACTTC.

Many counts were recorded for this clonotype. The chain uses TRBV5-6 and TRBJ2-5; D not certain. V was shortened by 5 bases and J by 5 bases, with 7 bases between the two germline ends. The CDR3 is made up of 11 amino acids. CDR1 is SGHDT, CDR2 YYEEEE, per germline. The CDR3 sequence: CASSFVETQYF. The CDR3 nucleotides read TGTGCCAGCAGTTTTGTGGAGACCCAGTACTTC.

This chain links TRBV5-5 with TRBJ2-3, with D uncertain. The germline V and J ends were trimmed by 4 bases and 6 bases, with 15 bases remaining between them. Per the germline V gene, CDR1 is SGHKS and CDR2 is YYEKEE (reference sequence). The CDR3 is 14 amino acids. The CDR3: CASSRRTARDTQYF. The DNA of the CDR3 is TGTGCCAGCAGCCGGCGAACGGCTCGCGATACGCAGTATTTT.

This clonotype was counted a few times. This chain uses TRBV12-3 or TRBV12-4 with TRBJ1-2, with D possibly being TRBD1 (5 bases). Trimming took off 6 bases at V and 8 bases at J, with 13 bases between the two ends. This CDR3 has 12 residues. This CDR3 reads CASRPQGSGYTF. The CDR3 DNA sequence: TGTGCCAGCAGACCCCAGGGTAGCGGCTACACCTTC.

CDR3 residues: CASSPRVVGGTEAFF. The CDR3, as DNA: TGTGCCAGCAGCCCCAGGGTTGTAGGGGGGACTGAAGCTTTCTTT. The chain employs TRBV7-9 and TRBJ1-1, with a possible D match to TRBD1 (6 bases). Per the germline V gene, CDR1 is SEHNR and CDR2 is FQNEAQ (reference sequence). The CDR3 length is 15 residues. V gave up 5 bases and J gave up 5 bases, with 18 bases separating them.

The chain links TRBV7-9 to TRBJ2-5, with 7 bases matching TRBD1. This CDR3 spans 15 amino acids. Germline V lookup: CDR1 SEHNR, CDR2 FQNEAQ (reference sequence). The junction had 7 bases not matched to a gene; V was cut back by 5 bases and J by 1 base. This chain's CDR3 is CASSPIRQGQETQYF. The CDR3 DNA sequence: TGTGCCAGCAGCCCAATCCGACAGGGCCAAGAGACCCAGTACTTC. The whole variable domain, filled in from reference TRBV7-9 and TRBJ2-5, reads DTGVSQNPRHKITKRGQNVTFRCDPISEHNRLYWYRQTLGQGPEFLTYFQNEAQLEKSRLLSDRFSAERPKGSFSTLEIQRTEQGDSAMYLCASSPIRQGQETQYFGPGTRLLVL.

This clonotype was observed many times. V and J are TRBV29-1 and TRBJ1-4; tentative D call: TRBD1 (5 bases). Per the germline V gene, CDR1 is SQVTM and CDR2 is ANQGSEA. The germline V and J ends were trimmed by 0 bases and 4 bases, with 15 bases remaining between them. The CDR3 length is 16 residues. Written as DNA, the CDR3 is TGCAGCGTTGAAGATCTAGCGGAGGGGTATAATGAAAAACTGTTTTTT. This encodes CSVEDLAEGYNEKLFF.

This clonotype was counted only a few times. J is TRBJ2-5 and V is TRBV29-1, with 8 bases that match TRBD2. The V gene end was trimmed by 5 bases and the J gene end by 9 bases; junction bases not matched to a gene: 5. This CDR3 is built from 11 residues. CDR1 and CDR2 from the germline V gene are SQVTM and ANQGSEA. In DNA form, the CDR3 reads TGCAGCGTTCCCAGCGGGGGAGCCCAGTACTTC. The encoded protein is CSVPSGGAQYF.

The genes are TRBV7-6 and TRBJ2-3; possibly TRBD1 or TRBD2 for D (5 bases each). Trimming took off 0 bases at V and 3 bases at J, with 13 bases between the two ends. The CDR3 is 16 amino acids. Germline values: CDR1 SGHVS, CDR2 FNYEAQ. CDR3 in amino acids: CASSLAGVILTDTQYF. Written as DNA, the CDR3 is TGTGCCAGCAGCTTAGCGGGGGTGATACTAACAGATACGCAGTATTTT.

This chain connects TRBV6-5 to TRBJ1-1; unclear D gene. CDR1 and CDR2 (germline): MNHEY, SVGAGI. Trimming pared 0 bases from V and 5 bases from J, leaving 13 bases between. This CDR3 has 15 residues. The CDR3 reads CASSYSGPGRTEAFF. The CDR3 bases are TGTGCCAGCAGTTACTCTGGGCCCGGGAGAACTGAAGCTTTCTTT.